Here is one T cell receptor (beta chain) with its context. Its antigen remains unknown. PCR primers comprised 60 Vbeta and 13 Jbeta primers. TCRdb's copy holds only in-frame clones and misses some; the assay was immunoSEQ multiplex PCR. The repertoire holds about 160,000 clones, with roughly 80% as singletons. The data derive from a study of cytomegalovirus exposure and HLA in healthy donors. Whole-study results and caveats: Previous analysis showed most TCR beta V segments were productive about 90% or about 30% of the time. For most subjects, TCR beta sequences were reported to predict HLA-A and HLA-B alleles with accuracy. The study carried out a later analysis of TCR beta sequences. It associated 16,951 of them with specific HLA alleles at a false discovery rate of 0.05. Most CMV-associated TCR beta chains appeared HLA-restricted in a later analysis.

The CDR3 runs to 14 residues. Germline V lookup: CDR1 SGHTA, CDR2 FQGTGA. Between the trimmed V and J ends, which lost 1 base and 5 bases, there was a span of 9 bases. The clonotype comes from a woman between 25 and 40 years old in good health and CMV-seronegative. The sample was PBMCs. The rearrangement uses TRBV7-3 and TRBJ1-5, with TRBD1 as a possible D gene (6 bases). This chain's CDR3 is CASSLKGGDQPQHF. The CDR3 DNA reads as TGTGCCAGCAGCTTAAAGGGGGGGGATCAGCCCCAGCATTTT. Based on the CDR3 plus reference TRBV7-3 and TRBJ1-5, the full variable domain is GAGVSQTPSNKVTEKGKYVELRCDPISGHTALYWYRQSLGQGPEFLIYFQGTGAADDSGLPNDRFFAVRPEGSVSTLKIQRTERGDSAVYLCASSLKGGDQPQHFGDGTRLSIL.